These 17 T cell receptor beta chains came from one sample sequenced in a study of T cell repertoires in cytomegalovirus infection. MiXCR was run by TCRdb on the reads, yielding one entry per CDR3 protein. The sample lists 490,000 or so distinct CDR3 sequences, over 9% occurring once. Sequencing input: PBMCs. The receptors come from a human donor in good health (CMV status not recorded). Some clones in this sample may be carry-over from other donors' samples.

This clonotype was seen repeatedly, ten times or more. The chain joins TRBV28 to TRBJ2-1; 7 bases are a match to TRBD2. Germline values: CDR1 MDHEN, CDR2 SYDVKM. This CDR3 comprises 14 residues. Trimming removed 6 bases from V and 9 bases from J; junction bases left unmatched: 11. CDR3 coding DNA: TGTGCCAGCAGGTTGGGCGGGAGCTGGGGTGAGCAGTTCTTC. This codes for CASRLGGSWGEQFF.

There are many counts of this clonotype. The rearrangement joins TRBV19 to TRBJ1-3; no clear D gene. The germline V gene has CDR1 LNHDA and CDR2 SQIVND (reference sequence). V lost 5 bases, J lost 0 bases, and 14 bases lay in between. This CDR3 has 16 residues. CDR3 loop: CASSGILWNSGNTIYF. The CDR3 DNA reads TGTGCCAGTAGTGGGATTTTGTGGAACTCTGGAAACACCATATATTTT.

There are a few counts of this clonotype. V is TRBV11-1 and J is TRBJ1-1, with 7 bases identical to TRBD1. Unmatched junction bases numbered 7, after V lost 11 bases and J lost 4 bases. This CDR3 region has 12 residues. Looked up from germline, CDR1 is SGHAT and CDR2 is FQDESV (reference sequence). CDR3 in amino acids: CASTPGGTEAFF. DNA of the CDR3: TGTGCCTCCACCCCAGGGGGCACTGAAGCTTTCTTT.

V and J are TRBV3-1 and TRBJ2-5; no clear D gene. V was clipped by 0 bases and J by 1 base, with 6 bases between them. The CDR3 has 14 residues. Germline V CDR1 and CDR2: LGHDT, YNNKEL (reference sequence). The CDR3 bases are TGTGCCAGCAGCCAAGAGGGGTTCCAAGAGACCCAGTACTTC. Amino acid sequence: CASSQEGFQETQYF.

This clonotype has more than one count but fewer than ten. The chain employs TRBV2 and TRBJ2-3, with TRBD2 identical over 8 bases. CDR1 is SNHLY, CDR2 FYNNEI, per germline. Losses at the gene ends were 8 bases for V and 0 bases for J; bases not matched to a gene: 16. There are 18 residues in the CDR3. The CDR3 region has the DNA TGTGCCAGCGCTTTCATTGGACTAGCAGTTATTAGCACAGATACGCAGTATTTT. Encoded protein: CASAFIGLAVISTDTQYF.

There are many counts of this clonotype. This chain links TRBV18 with TRBJ2-7; 8 nucleotides match TRBD1. Germline V gene data show CDR1 as KGHSH and CDR2 as LQKENI. This CDR3 spans 12 amino acids. J gave up 7 bases and V 6 bases, and 5 bases lay outside the gene matches. CDR3 region: CASSKDREEQYF. The CDR3 DNA sequence: TGTGCCAGCTCTAAGGACAGGGAAGAGCAGTACTTC. Based on the CDR3 plus reference TRBV18 and TRBJ2-7, the full variable domain is NAGVMQNPRHLVRRRGQEARLRCSPMKGHSHVYWYRQLPEEGLKFMVYLQKENIIDESGMPKERFSAEFPKEGPSILRIQQVVRGDSAAYFCASSKDREEQYFGPGTRLTVT.

The V call is TRBV29-1, the J call TRBJ2-7; D perhaps matches TRBD2 (5 bases). Trimming cost V 4 bases and J 2 bases, with 9 bases left between them. The length of the CDR3 is 12 residues. Germline lookup yields CDR1 SQVTM and CDR2 ANQGSEA. CDR3 nucleotide sequence: TGCAGCGTTGGGAGGCAGCCCTACGAGCAGTACTTC. This translates into CSVGRQPYEQYF.

There are many counts of this clonotype. V is TRBV3-1 and J is TRBJ2-3; either TRBD1 or TRBD2 may fit D (5 bases each). This CDR3 region has 16 residues. V gave up 1 base and J gave up 2 bases, with 13 bases separating them. Germline CDR1 is LGHDT and CDR2 is YNNKEL (reference sequence). The CDR3 region has the DNA TGTGCCAGCAGCCAAGTGGGACCACGTAACACAGATACGCAGTATTTT. Residues: CASSQVGPRNTDTQYF.

In this sample, this clonotype turned up many times. The chain carries TRBV5-5 and TRBJ1-2; D gene ambiguous. This CDR3 region has 14 residues. Germline V gene sequence: CDR1 SGHKS, CDR2 YYEKEE (reference sequence). Trimming removed 0 bases from V and 4 bases from J, with 10 bases in between. The CDR3 spells CASSLEVQIYGYTF. For the CDR3, the DNA is TGTGCCAGCAGCTTGGAGGTCCAGATCTATGGCTACACCTTC.

This clonotype has a handful of counts. This chain links TRBV13 with TRBJ2-7; 13 nucleotides align to TRBD2. V trimming: 4 bases; J trimming: 5 bases; junction bases outside the gene matches: 5. The CDR3 runs 15 residues. CDR1 and CDR2 from the germline V gene are PRHDT and FYEKMQ (reference sequence). CDR3 nucleotide sequence: TGTGCCAGCAGCTCCTTGGGACTAGCGGGGAACGAGCAGTACTTC. It yields the protein CASSSLGLAGNEQYF.

This clonotype was seen at least ten times. The V gene is TRBV12-3 or TRBV12-4, the J gene TRBJ2-5; TRBD2 matches 11 bases. The length of the CDR3 is 16 residues. Trimming took 3 bases from V and 4 from J; bases not matched to a gene: 7. The CDR3 DNA follows: TGTGCCAGCAGTTTGAGTAGCGGGAGGGTGGTAGAGACCCAGTACTTC. This codes for CASSLSSGRVVETQYF.

This clonotype was recorded many times. This chain connects TRBV7-3 to TRBJ2-1; the D gene is possibly TRBD2 (6 bases). Germline assignment: CDR1 SGHTA and CDR2 FQGTGA. Trimming left V 2 bases short and J 10 bases short, with 18 bases between. The CDR3 consists of 15 residues. The CDR3 DNA follows: TGTGCCAGCAGCTTAGGGACTGCCTCGGTGGGAGAGCAGTTCTTC. It translates to CASSLGTASVGEQFF.

The chain joins TRBV12-3 or TRBV12-4 to TRBJ1-1; no firm D call. The germline V and J ends were trimmed by 3 bases and 8 bases, with 13 bases remaining between them. The CDR3 contains 13 residues. The CDR3 sequence: CASSFPPMPEAFF. The CDR3 DNA follows: TGTGCCAGCAGTTTCCCCCCGATGCCCGAAGCTTTCTTT.

This clonotype was recorded many times. V usage is TRBV28 and J usage is TRBJ2-7, with D perhaps matching TRBD1 (8 bases). The germline V and J ends were trimmed by 8 bases and 2 bases, with 19 bases remaining between them. This CDR3 spans 15 amino acids. Germline V gene data show CDR1 as MDHEN and CDR2 as SYDVKM. The CDR3 here is CASGGRDRNPYEQYF. As DNA, the CDR3 is TGTGCCAGCGGGGGGAGGGACAGGAATCCCTACGAGCAGTACTTC.

This clonotype was seen a few times. V usage is TRBV19 and J usage is TRBJ2-7; 8 nucleotides align to TRBD1. The germline CDR1 and CDR2 sequences are LNHDA and SQIVND (reference sequence). CDR3 size: 14 residues. The junction had 2 bases not matched to a gene; V was cut back by 3 bases and J by 1 base. The DNA for the CDR3 is TGTGCCAGTAGTATTGGGACAGGATCCTACGAGCAGTACTTC. Translating gives CASSIGTGSYEQYF.

This clonotype was counted many times. The rearrangement joins TRBV27 to TRBJ2-2; no clear D gene. V lost 5 bases to trimming and J lost 8 bases, with 9 bases between them. The CDR3 is 12 amino acids. Per the germline V gene, CDR1 is MNHEY and CDR2 is SMNVEV (reference sequence). The CDR3 here is CASSNPPGELFF. The CDR3, as DNA: TGTGCCAGCAGTAACCCCCCTGGGGAGCTGTTTTTT.

This clonotype was recorded many times. This rearrangement joins TRBV19 to TRBJ2-4, with a possible D match to TRBD2 (7 bases). Germline V gene data show CDR1 as LNHDA and CDR2 as SQIVND (reference sequence). V was shortened by 9 bases and J by 4 bases, with 16 bases between the two germline ends. The length of the CDR3 is 14 residues. DNA for the CDR3: TGTGCCAGCCTAGGGGGGGACCCAAAAAACATTCAGTACTTC. Translation: CASLGGDPKNIQYF.